This T cell receptor (beta chain) was captured in a study of human T cells and chemical hapten exposure. Single cDNA molecules in the library carried unique molecular identifiers attached during preparation. TCRdb reprocessed the RACE reads via MiXCR and lists one record per CDR3 protein. The sample contains 150,000 to 200,000 distinct CDR3 sequences, 25% to 35% of which appear only once. This clonotype showed up just a few times. This CDR3 is 13 amino acids long. CDR1 SGHTA and CDR2 FQGNSA come from the germline V gene. V was clipped by 0 bases and J by 5 bases, with 7 bases between them. Sample time point: patch test 3, about 24 weeks after DPC sensitization. Indicated treatment: therapeutic diphenylcyclopropenone sensitization with weekly scalp DPC.

This receptor was obtained from a woman aged 18-30 years with alopecia areata. Some clones in this sample may be carry-over from other donors' samples. The sequenced sample was whole blood, obtained in connection with sensitization to the hapten diphenylcyclopropenone (DPC). V is TRBV7-2 and J is TRBJ1-1; D unclear. The CDR3 DNA reads as TGTGCCAGCAGCTTAGCTTTGAGTACTGAAGCTTTCTTT. Protein product: CASSLALSTEAFF. Full variable domain (remainder filled in from reference TRBV7-2 and TRBJ1-1): GAGVSQSPSNKVTEKGKDVELRCDPISGHTALYWYRQSLGQGLEFLIYFQGNSAPDKSGLPSDRFSAERTGGSVSTLTIQRTQQEDSAVYLCASSLALSTEAFFGQGTRLTVV.